The text below deals with one T cell receptor beta chain. Its specificity is not known. TCR beta CDR3 sequences were amplified from RNA transcripts. HTBI primers were the set used in a first-round RT-PCR of the TCR CDR3. TCRdb analysed the multiplex PCR reads with MiXCR anew, one entry per CDR3 protein. The sample records hundreds of thousands of distinct CDR3 sequences, about 14% being singletons. Uncontrolled infection, other autoimmune disease, pregnancy or lactation barred patients from enrollment. This sample was included in a study of T cells in Graves' hyperthyroidism and ophthalmopathy. General study points: Most expanded thyroid clonotypes above 0.001 recurred in blood. In validation, the model predicted ophthalmopathy. These predictions came a median roughly 6.5 months before onset.

The sequence was collected from a woman between 18 and 29 years old with Graves' hyperthyroidism. The sample consisted of blood.

The CDR3 DNA follows: TGCGCCAGCAGCGACAGGGGCAATGAGCAGTTCTTC. This codes for CASSDRGNEQFF. The chain carries TRBV4-1 and TRBJ2-1; 8 nucleotides line up with TRBD1. Germline V gives CDR1 MGHRA, CDR2 YSYEKL. V lost 5 bases to trimming and J lost 6 bases; unmatched junction nucleotides: 0. This CDR3 has 12 amino acids.